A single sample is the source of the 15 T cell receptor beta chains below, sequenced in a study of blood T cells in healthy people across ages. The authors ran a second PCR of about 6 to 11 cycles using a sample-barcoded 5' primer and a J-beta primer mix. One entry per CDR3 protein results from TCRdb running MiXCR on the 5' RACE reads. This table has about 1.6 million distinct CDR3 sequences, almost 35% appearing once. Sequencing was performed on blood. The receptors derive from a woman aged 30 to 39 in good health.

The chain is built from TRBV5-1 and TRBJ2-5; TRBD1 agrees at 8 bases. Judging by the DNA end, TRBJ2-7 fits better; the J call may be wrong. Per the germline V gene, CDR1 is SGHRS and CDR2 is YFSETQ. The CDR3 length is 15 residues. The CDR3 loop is CASSLERTGYGEQYF. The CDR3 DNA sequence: TGCGCCAGCAGCTTGGAACGGACAGGGTATGGCGAGCAGTACTTC.

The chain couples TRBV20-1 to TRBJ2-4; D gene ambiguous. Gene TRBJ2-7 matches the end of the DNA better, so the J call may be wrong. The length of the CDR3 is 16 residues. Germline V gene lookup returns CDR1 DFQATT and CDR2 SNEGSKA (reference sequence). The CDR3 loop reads CSASDRAQYTVSEQYF. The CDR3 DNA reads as TGCAGTGCTAGTGACCGGGCCCAGTATACCGTCTCCGAGCAGTACTTC.

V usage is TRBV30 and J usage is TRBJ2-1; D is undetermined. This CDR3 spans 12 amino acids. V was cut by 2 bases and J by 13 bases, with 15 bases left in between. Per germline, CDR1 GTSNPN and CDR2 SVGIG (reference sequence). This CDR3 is CAWSISPRDQFF. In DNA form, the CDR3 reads TGTGCCTGGAGTATCAGCCCCCGAGACCAGTTCTTC. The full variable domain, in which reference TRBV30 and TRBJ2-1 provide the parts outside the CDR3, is SQTIHQWPATLVQPVGSPLSLECTVEGTSNPNLYWYRQAAGRGLQLLFYSVGIGQISSEVPQNLSASRPQDRQFILSSKKLLLSDSGFYLCAWSISPRDQFFGPGTRLTVL.

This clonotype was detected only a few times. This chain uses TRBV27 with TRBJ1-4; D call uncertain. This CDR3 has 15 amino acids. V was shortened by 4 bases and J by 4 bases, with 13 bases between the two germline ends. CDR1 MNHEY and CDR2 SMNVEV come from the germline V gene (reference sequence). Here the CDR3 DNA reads TGTGCCAGCAGTTCATCTGGCTGGGTTAATGAAAAACTGTTTTTT. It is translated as CASSSSGWVNEKLFF.

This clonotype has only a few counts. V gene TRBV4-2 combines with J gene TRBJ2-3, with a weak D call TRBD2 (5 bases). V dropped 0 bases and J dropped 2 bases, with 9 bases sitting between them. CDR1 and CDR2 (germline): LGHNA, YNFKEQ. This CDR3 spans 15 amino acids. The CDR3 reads CASSQDYLATDTQYF. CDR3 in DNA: TGTGCCAGCAGCCAAGATTATCTAGCCACAGATACGCAGTATTTT.

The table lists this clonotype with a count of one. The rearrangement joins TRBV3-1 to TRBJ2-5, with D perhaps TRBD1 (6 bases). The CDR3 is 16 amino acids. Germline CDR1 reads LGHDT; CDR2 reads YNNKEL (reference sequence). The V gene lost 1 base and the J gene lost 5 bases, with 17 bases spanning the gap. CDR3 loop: CASSQVLGTSFETQYF. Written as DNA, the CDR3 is TGTGCCAGCAGCCAAGTTTTAGGGACATCGTTTGAGACCCAGTACTTC.

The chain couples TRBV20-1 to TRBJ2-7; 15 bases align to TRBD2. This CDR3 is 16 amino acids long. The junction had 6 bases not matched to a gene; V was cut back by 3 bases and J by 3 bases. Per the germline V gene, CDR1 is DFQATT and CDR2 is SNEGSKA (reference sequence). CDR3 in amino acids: CSARGTSGGTRYEQYF. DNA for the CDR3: TGCAGTGCTAGGGGGACTAGCGGGGGGACTCGCTACGAGCAGTACTTC.

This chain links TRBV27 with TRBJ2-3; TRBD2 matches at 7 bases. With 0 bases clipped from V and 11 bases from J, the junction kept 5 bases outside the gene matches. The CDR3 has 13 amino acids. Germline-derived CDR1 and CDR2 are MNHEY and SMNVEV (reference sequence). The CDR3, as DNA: TGTGCCAGCAGTTTATCGTCGGGGGGTCAGCAGTATTTT. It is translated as CASSLSSGGQQYF.

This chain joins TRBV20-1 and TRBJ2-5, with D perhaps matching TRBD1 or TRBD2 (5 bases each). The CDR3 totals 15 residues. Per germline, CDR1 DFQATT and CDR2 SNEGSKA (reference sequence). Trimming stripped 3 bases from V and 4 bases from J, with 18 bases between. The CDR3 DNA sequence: TGCAGTGCTAGCGGGGCAGCAGGTGATCGAGAGACCCAGTACTTC. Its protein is CSASGAAGDRETQYF.

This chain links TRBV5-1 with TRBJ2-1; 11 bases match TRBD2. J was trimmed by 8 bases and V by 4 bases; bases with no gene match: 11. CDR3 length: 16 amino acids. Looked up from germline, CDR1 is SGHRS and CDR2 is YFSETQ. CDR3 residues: CASSPRGSGRADEQFF. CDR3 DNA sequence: TGCGCCAGCAGCCCCAGGGGTAGCGGGAGGGCCGATGAGCAGTTCTTC.

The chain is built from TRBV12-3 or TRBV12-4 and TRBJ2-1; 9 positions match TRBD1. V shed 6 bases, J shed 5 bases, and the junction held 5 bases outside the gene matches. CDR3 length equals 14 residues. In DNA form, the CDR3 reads TGTGCCAGCAGGGACGGGACAGGGAACAATGAGCAGTTCTTC. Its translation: CASRDGTGNNEQFF.

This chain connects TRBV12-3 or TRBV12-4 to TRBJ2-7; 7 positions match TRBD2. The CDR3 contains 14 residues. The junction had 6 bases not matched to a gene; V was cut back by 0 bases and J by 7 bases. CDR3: CASSLAGGRGEQYF. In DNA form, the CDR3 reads TGTGCCAGCAGTTTAGCTGGGGGGAGGGGAGAGCAGTACTTC.

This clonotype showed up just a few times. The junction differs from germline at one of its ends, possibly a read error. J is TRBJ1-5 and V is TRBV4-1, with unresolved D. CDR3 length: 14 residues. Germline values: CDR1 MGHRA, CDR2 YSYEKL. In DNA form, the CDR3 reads TGCGCCAGCAGCCAACCGTCAAGCAATCAGCCTCAGCATTTT. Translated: CASSQPSSNQPQHF.

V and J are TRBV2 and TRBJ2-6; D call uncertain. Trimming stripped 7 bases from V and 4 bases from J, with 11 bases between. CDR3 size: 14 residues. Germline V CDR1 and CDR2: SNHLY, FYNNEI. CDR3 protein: CASMVAIGANVLTF. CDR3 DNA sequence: TGTGCCAGCATGGTTGCGATCGGGGCCAACGTCCTGACTTTC.

The CDR3 region has the DNA TGTGCCAGCAGCCCAACGGACTATTACAATGAGCAGTTCTTC. As protein: CASSPTDYYNEQFF. The genes are TRBV6-1 and TRBJ2-1, with a weak D call TRBD2 (6 bases). This CDR3 contains 14 residues. Per germline, CDR1 MNHNS and CDR2 SASEGT. Trimming took 6 bases from V and 4 from J, leaving 13 bases between them.